This paragraph covers one T cell receptor (beta chain) sequence. CDR3 length: 16 residues. V shed 3 bases and J shed 0 bases, with 12 bases lying between them. Germline CDR1 reads WNHNN; CDR2 reads SYGVQD (reference sequence). The data belong to a study of T cell changes during pregnancy in multiple sclerosis. Assay: immunoSEQ multiplex PCR; the TCRdb copy retains only in-frame clones and omits some. The sample has some 80,000 clones, approximately 90% seen once. This specimen was peripheral blood, taken before pregnancy. V is TRBV10-1 and J is TRBJ1-5, with D possibly matching TRBD1 (5 bases). The clonotype comes from a female donor with multiple sclerosis, enrolled in a pregnancy study. For the CDR3, the DNA is TGCGCCAGCAGTGATTGTGGGGCAGATAGCAATCAGCCCCAGCATTTT. Translating it yields CASSDCGADSNQPQHF.